This entry describes one T cell receptor beta chain. CDR1 and CDR2 (germline): LGHNA, YSLEER. J gave up 6 bases and V 0 bases, and 13 bases lay outside the gene matches. The CDR3 is 18 residues long. The data stem from a study of blood T cell repertoires in COVID-19. Across the study: Acute-phase and convalescent COVID-19 samples originated in the United States, Italy and Spain. Sample material is recorded as cDNA or gDNA derived from T cells, B-cell-depleted T cells, or PBMCs.

In the study's own analysis: Estimation of nucleated cell counts was performed using reference gene primer amplification. The data were produced by immunoSEQ multiplex PCR, yet TCRdb's version contains in-frame clones alone and is incomplete. The DNA gave D and trimming, while V, J and clone size come from that table. The data hold about 210,000 clones, with about 86% observed a single time. The specimen was peripheral blood. The genes are TRBV4-3 and TRBJ2-2; 7 bases align to TRBD1. The receptor comes from a young man with active or convalescent COVID-19. The CDR3 DNA follows: TGCGCCAGCAGCCAAGATCGATGGGGCCAGGGGGTAGCCGGGGAGCTGTTTTTT. Its translation is CASSQDRWGQGVAGELFF.